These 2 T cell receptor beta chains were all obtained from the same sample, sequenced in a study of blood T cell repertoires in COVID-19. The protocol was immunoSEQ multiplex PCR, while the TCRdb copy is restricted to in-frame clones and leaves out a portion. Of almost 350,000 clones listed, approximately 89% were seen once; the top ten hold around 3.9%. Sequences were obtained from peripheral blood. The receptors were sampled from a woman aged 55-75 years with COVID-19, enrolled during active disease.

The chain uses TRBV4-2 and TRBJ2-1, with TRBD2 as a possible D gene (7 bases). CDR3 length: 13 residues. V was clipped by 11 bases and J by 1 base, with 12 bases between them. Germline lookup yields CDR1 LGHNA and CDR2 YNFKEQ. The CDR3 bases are TGTGCCGGGGGAGGGGGGTCCTACAATGAGCAGTTCTTC. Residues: CAGGGGSYNEQFF.

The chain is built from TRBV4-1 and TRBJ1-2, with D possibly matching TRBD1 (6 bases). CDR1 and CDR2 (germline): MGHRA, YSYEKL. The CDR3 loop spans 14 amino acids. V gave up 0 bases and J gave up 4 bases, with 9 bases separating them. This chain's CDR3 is CASSQDRTVYGYTF. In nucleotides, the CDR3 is TGCGCCAGCAGCCAAGATAGGACAGTCTATGGCTACACCTTC.